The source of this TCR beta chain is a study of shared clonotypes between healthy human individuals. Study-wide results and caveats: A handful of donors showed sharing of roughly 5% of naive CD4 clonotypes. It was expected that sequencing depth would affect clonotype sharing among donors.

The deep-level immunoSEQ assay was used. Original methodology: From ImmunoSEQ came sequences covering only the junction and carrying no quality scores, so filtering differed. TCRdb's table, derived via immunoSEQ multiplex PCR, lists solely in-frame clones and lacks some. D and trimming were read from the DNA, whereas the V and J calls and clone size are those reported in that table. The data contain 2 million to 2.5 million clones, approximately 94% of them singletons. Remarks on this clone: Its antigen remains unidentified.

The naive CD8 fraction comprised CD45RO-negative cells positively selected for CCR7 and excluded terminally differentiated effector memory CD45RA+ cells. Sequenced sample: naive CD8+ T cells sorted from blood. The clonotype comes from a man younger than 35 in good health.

The CDR3 DNA reads TGTGCCAGCAGCGGAGCCATTAGCGGGATTGGCACCGGGGAGCTGTTTTTT. It specifies CASSGAISGIGTGELFF. This chain connects TRBV9 to TRBJ2-2; 8 positions match TRBD2. CDR3 length: 17 residues. Germline assignment: CDR1 SGDLS and CDR2 YYNGEE. Trimming took 3 bases from V and 4 from J; bases not matched to a gene: 11.